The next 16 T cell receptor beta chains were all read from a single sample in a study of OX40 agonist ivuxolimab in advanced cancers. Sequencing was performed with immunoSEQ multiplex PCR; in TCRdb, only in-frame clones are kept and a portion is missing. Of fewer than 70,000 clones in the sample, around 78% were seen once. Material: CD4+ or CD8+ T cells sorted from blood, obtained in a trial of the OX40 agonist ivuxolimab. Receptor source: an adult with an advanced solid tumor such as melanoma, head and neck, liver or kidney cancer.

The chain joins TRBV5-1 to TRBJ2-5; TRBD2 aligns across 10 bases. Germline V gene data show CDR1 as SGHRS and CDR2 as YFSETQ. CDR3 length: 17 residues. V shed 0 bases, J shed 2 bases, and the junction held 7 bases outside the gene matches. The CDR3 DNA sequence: TGCGCCAGCAGCTTGGCGGGGAATAGCGGGGGGCAAGAGACCCAGTACTTC. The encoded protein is CASSLAGNSGGQETQYF.

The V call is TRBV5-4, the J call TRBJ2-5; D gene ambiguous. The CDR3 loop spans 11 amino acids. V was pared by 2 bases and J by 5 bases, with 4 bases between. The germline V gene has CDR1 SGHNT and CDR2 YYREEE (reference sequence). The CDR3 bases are TGTGCCAGCAGCTTTGAGGAGACCCAGTACTTC. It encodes CASSFEETQYF.

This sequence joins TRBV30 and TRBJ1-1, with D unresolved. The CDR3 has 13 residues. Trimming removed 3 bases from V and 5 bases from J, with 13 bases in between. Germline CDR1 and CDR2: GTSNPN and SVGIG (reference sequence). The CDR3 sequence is CAWSPGQQTEAFF. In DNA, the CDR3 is TGTGCCTGGAGCCCCGGTCAGCAAACTGAAGCTTTCTTT.

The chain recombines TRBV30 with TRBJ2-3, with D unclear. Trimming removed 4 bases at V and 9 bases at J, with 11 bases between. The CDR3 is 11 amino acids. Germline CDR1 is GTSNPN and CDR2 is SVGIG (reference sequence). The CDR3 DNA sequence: TGTGCCTGGAATTTCCTCTCCACGCAGTATTTT. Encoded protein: CAWNFLSTQYF.

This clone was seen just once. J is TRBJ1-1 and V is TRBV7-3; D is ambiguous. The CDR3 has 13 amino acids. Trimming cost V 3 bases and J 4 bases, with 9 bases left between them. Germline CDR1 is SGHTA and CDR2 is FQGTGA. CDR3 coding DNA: TGTGCCAGCAGCTTCCAACGGGGCACTGAAGCTTTCTTT. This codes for CASSFQRGTEAFF.

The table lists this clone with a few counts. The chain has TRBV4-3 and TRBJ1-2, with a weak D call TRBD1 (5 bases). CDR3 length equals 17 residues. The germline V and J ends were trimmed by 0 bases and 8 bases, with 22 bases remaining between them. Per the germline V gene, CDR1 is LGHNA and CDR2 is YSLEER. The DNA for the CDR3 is TGCGCCAGCAGCCAAGATATAGTAGGAGGAGGGGTTCTAGGCTACACCTTC. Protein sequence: CASSQDIVGGGVLGYTF.

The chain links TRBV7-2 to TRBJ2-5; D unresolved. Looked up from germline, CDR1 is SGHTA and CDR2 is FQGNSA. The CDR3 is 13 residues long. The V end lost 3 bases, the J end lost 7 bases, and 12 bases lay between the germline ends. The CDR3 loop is CASSFPEMGTQYF. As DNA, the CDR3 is TGTGCCAGCAGCTTCCCGGAGATGGGGACCCAGTACTTC.

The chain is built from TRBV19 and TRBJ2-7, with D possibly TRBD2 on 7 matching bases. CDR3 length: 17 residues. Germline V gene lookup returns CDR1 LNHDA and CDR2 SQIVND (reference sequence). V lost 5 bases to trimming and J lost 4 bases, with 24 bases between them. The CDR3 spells CASSSLWGGEGLYEQYF. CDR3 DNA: TGTGCCAGTAGTTCCTTATGGGGGGGCGAAGGTCTTTACGAGCAGTACTTC. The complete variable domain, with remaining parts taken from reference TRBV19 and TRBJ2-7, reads DGGITQSPKYLFRKEGQNVTLSCEQNLNHDAMYWYRQDPGQGLRLIYYSQIVNDFQKGDIAEGYSVSREKKESFPLTVTSAQKNPTAFYLCASSSLWGGEGLYEQYFGPGTRLTVT.

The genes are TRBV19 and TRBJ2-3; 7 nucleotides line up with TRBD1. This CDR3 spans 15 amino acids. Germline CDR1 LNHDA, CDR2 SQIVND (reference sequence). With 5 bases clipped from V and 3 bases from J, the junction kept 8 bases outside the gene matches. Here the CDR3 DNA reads TGTGCCAGTAGTGCCTACAGGGGTCGGACAGATACGCAGTATTTT. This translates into CASSAYRGRTDTQYF.

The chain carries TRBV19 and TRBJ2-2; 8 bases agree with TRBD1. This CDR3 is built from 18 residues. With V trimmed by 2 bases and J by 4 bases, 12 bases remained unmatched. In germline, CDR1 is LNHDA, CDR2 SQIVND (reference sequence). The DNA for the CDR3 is TGTGCCAGTAGTATAATCCTAAAGGGAGACAGGGGCACCGGGGAGCTGTTTTTT. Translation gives CASSIILKGDRGTGELFF.

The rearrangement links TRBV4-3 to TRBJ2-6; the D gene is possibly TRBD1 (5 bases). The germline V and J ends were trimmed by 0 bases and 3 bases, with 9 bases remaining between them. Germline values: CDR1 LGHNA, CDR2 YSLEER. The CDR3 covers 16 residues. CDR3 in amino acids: CASSQDIGVGANVLTF. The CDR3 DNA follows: TGCGCCAGCAGCCAAGATATAGGGGTTGGGGCCAACGTCCTGACTTTC.

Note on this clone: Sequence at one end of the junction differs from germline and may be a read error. The CDR3 DNA reads TGTGCTAGCAGCCAAGCCAATGTTAACTATGGCTACACCTTC. Protein: CASSQANVNYGYTF. The chain joins TRBV7-7 to TRBJ1-2, with no clear D. The CDR3 consists of 14 residues. Germline V CDR1 and CDR2: SSHAT, FNYEAQ (reference sequence).

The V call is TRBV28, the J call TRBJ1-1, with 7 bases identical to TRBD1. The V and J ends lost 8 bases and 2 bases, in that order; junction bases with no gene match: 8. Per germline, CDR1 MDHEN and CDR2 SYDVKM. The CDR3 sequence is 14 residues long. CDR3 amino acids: CASSSGDRNTEAFF. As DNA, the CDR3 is TGTGCCAGCTCCTCAGGGGACAGAAACACTGAAGCTTTCTTT.

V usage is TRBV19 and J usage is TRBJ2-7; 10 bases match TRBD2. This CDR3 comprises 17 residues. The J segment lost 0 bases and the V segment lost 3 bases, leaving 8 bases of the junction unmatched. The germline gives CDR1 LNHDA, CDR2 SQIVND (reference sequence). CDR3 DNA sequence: TGTGCCAGTAGTATTAGGCTAGCGGGGGAAACCTCCTACGAGCAGTACTTC. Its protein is CASSIRLAGETSYEQYF.

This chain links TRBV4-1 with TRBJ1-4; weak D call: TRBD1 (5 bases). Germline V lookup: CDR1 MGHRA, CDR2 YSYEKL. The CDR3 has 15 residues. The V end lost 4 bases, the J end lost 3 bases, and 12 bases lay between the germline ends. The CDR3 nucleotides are TGCGCCAGCAGCCCCCGGGACGGCTCTAATGAAAAACTGTTTTTT. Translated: CASSPRDGSNEKLFF.

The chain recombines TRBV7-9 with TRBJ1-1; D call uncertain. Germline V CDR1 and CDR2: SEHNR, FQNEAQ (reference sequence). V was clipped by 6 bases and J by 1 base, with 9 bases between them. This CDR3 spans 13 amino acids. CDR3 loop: CASSVGENTEAFF. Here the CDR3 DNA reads TGTGCCAGCAGTGTTGGGGAGAACACTGAAGCTTTCTTT.